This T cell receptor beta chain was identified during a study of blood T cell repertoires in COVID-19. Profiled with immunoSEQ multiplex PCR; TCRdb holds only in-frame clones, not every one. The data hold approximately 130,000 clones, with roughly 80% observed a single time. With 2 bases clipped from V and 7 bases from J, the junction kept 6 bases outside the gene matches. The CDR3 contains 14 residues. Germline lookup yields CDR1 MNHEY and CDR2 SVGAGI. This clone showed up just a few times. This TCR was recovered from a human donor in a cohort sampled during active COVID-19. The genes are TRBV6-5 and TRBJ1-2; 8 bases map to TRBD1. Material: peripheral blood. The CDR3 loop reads CASSYRDRRSGYTF. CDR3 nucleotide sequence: TGTGCCAGCAGTTACAGGGACAGGCGGAGTGGCTACACCTTC.